The next 19 T cell receptor beta chains were all read from a single sample in a study of T cell responses to AZD1222 COVID-19 vaccine. Here immunoSEQ multiplex PCR was the method, and the copy in TCRdb shows in-frame clones only, minus some. The sample carries around 110,000 clones, roughly nine tenths recorded once. The sequencing used peripheral blood, collected on day 0 of AZD1222 vaccination. These receptors were obtained from an adult in good health.

This clone was found once. J is TRBJ2-1 and V is TRBV7-2; D is ambiguous. CDR3 size: 13 residues. Germline V lookup: CDR1 SGHTA, CDR2 FQGNSA. Trimming removed 5 bases from V and 6 bases from J, with 11 bases in between. CDR3 sequence (DNA): TGTGCCAGCAGCAACCCGGGTCCCAATGAGCAGTTCTTC. Translating gives CASSNPGPNEQFF.

The CDR3 DNA reads as TGTGCCATCAGTGGGGGGATGGGGCAGCCCCAGCATTTT. Translating gives CAISGGMGQPQHF. The rearrangement joins TRBV10-3 to TRBJ1-5; the D gene is possibly TRBD1 (5 bases). The germline V gene encodes CDR1 ENHRY and CDR2 SYGVKD. Trimming removed 4 bases at V and 7 bases at J, with 11 bases between. The CDR3 runs to 13 residues.

The rearrangement joins TRBV9 to TRBJ2-2; 9 bases map to TRBD1. The CDR3 runs to 15 residues. CDR1 and CDR2 (germline): SGDLS, YYNGEE. V lost 3 bases to trimming and J lost 8 bases; unmatched junction nucleotides: 8. As DNA, the CDR3 is TGTGCCAGCAGCGACCTACAGGGGGCGTCGGGGGAGCTGTTTTTT. This codes for CASSDLQGASGELFF.

The V and J genes are TRBV19 and TRBJ2-1; 9 positions match TRBD2. J gave up 3 bases and V 6 bases, and 6 bases lay outside the gene matches. The CDR3 extends over 15 amino acids. The germline V gene encodes CDR1 LNHDA and CDR2 SQIVND (reference sequence). CDR3 bases: TGTGCCAGTAGGGTAGCGGGAGCAGTCTACAATGAGCAGTTCTTC. This codes for CASRVAGAVYNEQFF.

This clone has just one count. The chain carries TRBV7-3 and TRBJ1-3; a weak D match, TRBD1 (5 bases). Germline CDR1 reads SGHTA; CDR2 reads FQGTGA. V was shortened by 5 bases and J by 0 bases, with 8 bases between the two germline ends. The CDR3 length is 14 residues. As DNA, the CDR3 is TGTGCCAGCAGCCCCGGGGGCTCTGGAAACACCATATATTTT. This translates into CASSPGGSGNTIYF.

This clone appeared a few times. The chain employs TRBV4-1 and TRBJ1-5; the D gene is possibly TRBD1 (6 bases). The CDR3 has 15 amino acids. Germline V gene lookup returns CDR1 MGHRA and CDR2 YSYEKL. Trimming took off 1 base at V and 7 bases at J, with 14 bases between the two ends. CDR3 DNA: TGCGCCAGCAGCCAAGGAACAGGGTTGGGACAGCCCCAGCATTTT. Translating gives CASSQGTGLGQPQHF.

The rearrangement uses TRBV20-1 and TRBJ2-1; 7 bases agree with TRBD2. This CDR3 region has 11 residues. Germline trimming cut 3 bases from V and 8 bases from J; bases unmatched to any gene: 1. From germline, CDR1 is DFQATT and CDR2 SNEGSKA (reference sequence). As DNA, the CDR3 is TGCAGTGCTAGGGGGGGGGATGAGCAGTTCTTC. Translating gives CSARGGDEQFF.

The chain is built from TRBV6-5 and TRBJ2-3; D gene uncertain. Trimming left V 5 bases short and J 2 bases short, with 11 bases between. This CDR3 region has 14 residues. The V gene's germline CDR1 is MNHEY and CDR2 SVGAGI. For the CDR3, the DNA is TGTGCCAGCAGTAGAAAATTGGCCACAGATACGCAGTATTTT. Translating it yields CASSRKLATDTQYF.

The chain has TRBV18 and TRBJ1-1; no clear D gene. With 5 bases removed from V and 5 bases from J, the gap between germline ends came to 18 bases. Germline CDR1 and CDR2: KGHSH and LQKENI. The CDR3 extends over 15 amino acids. CDR3: CASSSINEGITEAFF. The CDR3 bases are TGTGCCAGCTCATCAATCAACGAGGGAATAACTGAAGCTTTCTTT.

The DNA of the CDR3 is TGTGCCAGCGCCATTAACCCGGGGTACGAGCAGTACTTC. Translating it yields CASAINPGYEQYF. The chain links TRBV7-2 to TRBJ2-7, with a possible D match to TRBD2 (5 bases). The CDR3 contains 13 residues. The V end was cut by 8 bases, the J end by 4 bases, with 15 bases between. Germline values: CDR1 SGHTA, CDR2 FQGNSA.

The chain employs TRBV7-9 and TRBJ2-1, with 9 nucleotides matching TRBD2. The junction had 3 bases not matched to a gene; V was cut back by 2 bases and J by 4 bases. The germline gives CDR1 SEHNR, CDR2 FQNEAQ (reference sequence). The CDR3 spans 15 residues. CDR3 sequence reads: CASSLMREGYNEQFF. The DNA for the CDR3 is TGTGCCAGCAGCTTAATGCGGGAGGGTTACAATGAGCAGTTCTTC.

This sequence joins TRBV6-2 or TRBV6-3 and TRBJ2-7, with a tentative D call TRBD2 (6 bases). V was trimmed by 6 bases and J by 2 bases, leaving 17 bases between them. The length of the CDR3 is 15 residues. The germline V gene encodes CDR1 MNHEY and CDR2 SVGEGT. CDR3 bases: TGTGCCAGCAGCCAATTCCTAGCGACGGCCTACGAGCAGTACTTC. As protein: CASSQFLATAYEQYF.

This chain uses TRBV11-2 with TRBJ1-2; 9 bases match TRBD1. V was pared by 0 bases and J by 4 bases, with 3 bases of the junction left unmatched. Germline CDR1 reads SGHAT; CDR2 reads FQNNGV. There are 15 residues in the CDR3. CDR3 sequence (DNA): TGTGCCAGCAGCTTAGAGGGGACAGGGACCTATGGCTACACCTTC. It codes for CASSLEGTGTYGYTF.

The V and J genes are TRBV5-4 and TRBJ1-4, with D uncertain. The CDR3 runs 13 residues. Trimming shortened V by 0 bases and J by 8 bases, and 8 bases separated the two germline ends. Germline V gives CDR1 SGHNT, CDR2 YYREEE (reference sequence). CDR3 loop: CASSLEGGEKLFF. Written as DNA, the CDR3 is TGTGCCAGCAGCTTGGAGGGCGGGGAAAAACTGTTTTTT.

This clone was found once. In DNA form, the CDR3 reads TGTGCCAGCAGCCAAGATAGATTGACTAGCGGGAAAGGAGAGACCCAGTACTTC. Translation: CASSQDRLTSGKGETQYF. The V call is TRBV3-1 (or the pseudogene TRBV3-2), the J call TRBJ2-5; 11 nucleotides agree with TRBD2. J was trimmed by 4 bases and V by 0 bases; bases with no gene match: 10. CDR3 length equals 18 residues. Germline-derived CDR1 and CDR2 are LGHDT and YNNKEL (reference sequence).

The J gene is TRBJ1-4, the V gene TRBV27; TRBD1 is a possible D gene (5 bases). The germline V gene has CDR1 MNHEY and CDR2 SMNVEV (reference sequence). V was trimmed by 5 bases and J by 0 bases, leaving 31 bases between them. The CDR3 sequence is 22 residues long. For the CDR3, the DNA is TGTGCCAGCAGTCCTCGGCCGATTTACTTGTGGGGCTTACTTGCAACTAATGAAAAACTGTTTTTT. Translating gives CASSPRPIYLWGLLATNEKLFF. Full variable domain (remainder filled in from reference TRBV27 and TRBJ1-4): EAQVTQNPRYLITVTGKKLTVTCSQNMNHEYMSWYRQDPGLGLRQIYYSMNVEVTDKGDVPEGYKVSRKEKRNFPLILESPSPNQTSLYFCASSPRPIYLWGLLATNEKLFFGSGTQLSVL.

This chain connects TRBV14 to TRBJ2-5; the D gene is possibly TRBD2 (6 bases). The germline V and J ends were trimmed by 1 base and 7 bases, with 16 bases remaining between them. The germline V gene encodes CDR1 SGHDN and CDR2 FVKESK. This CDR3 contains 15 residues. The CDR3 here is CASSQGGGAGGTQYF. CDR3 nucleotide sequence: TGTGCCAGCAGCCAAGGAGGAGGGGCAGGTGGGACCCAGTACTTC. The complete variable domain, with remaining parts taken from reference TRBV14 and TRBJ2-5, reads EAGVTQFPSHSVIEKGQTVTLRCDPISGHDNLYWYRRVMGKEIKFLLHFVKESKQDESGMPNNRFLAERTGGTYSTLKVQPAELEDSGVYFCASSQGGGAGGTQYFGPGTRLLVL.

This chain uses TRBV19 with TRBJ1-5; maybe TRBD1 (5 bases). This CDR3 is built from 13 residues. V was cut by 3 bases and J by 9 bases, with 12 bases left in between. Germline V gene sequence: CDR1 LNHDA, CDR2 SQIVND (reference sequence). The CDR3 nucleotides are TGTGCCAGTAGTATGAGGTTGAGGGGGCCCCAGCATTTT. Amino acid sequence: CASSMRLRGPQHF.

The chain recombines TRBV27 with TRBJ2-7; no reliable D call. CDR3 length: 13 residues. Trimming took 5 bases from V and 3 from J, leaving 11 bases between them. Looked up from germline, CDR1 is MNHEY and CDR2 is SMNVEV (reference sequence). The CDR3 region is CASSRQQFYEQYF. CDR3 sequence (DNA): TGTGCCAGCAGTAGGCAGCAATTCTACGAGCAGTACTTC.